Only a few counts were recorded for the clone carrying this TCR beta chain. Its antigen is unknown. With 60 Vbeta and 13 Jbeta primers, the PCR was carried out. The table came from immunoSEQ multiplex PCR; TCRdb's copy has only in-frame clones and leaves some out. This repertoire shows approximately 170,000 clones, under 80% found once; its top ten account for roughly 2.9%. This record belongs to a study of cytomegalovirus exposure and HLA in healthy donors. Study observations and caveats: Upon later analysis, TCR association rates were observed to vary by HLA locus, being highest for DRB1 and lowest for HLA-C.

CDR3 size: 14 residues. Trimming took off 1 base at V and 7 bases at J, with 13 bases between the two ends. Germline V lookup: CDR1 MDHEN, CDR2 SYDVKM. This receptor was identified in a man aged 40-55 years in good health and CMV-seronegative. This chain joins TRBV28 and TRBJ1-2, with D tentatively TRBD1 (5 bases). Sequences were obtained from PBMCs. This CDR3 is CASSLSAGLIGYTF. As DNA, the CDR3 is TGTGCCAGCAGTTTATCGGCAGGGTTAATTGGCTACACCTTC.